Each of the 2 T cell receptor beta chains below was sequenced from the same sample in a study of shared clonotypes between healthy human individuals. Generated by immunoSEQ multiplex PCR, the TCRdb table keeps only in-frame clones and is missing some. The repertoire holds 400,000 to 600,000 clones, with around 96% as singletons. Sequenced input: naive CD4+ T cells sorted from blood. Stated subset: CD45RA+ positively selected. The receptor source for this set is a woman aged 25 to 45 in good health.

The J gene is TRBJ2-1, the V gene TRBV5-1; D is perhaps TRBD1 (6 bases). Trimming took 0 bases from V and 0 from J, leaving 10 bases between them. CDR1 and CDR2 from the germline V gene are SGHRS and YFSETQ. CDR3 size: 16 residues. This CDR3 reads CASSLEGHSSYNEQFF. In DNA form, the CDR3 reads TGCGCCAGCAGCTTGGAGGGACACAGCTCCTACAATGAGCAGTTCTTC. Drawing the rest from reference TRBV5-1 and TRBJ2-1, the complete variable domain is KAGVTQTPRYLIKTRGQQVTLSCSPISGHRSVSWYQQTPGQGLQFLFEYFSETQRNKGNFPGRFSGRQFSNSRSEMNVSTLELGDSALYLCASSLEGHSSYNEQFFGPGTRLTVL.

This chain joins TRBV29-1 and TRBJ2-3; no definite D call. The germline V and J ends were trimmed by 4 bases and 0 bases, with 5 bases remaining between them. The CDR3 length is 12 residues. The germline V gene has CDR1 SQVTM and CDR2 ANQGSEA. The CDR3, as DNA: TGCAGCGTTGTTTACAGCACAGATACGCAGTATTTT. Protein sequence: CSVVYSTDTQYF.